The 24 T cell receptor beta chains in this list originate from one sample, sequenced in a study of identifying expanded T cells in peripheral blood (dated by TCRdb to 2018 to 2020). The receptor library was made with the immunoSEQ multiplex PCR assay. TCRdb stores this immuneACCESS table with in-frame sequences only. Part of the clones is absent; in the studies checked, under half of the shortfall reflects unresolved V genes, and no reason is known for the rest. This sample comprises about 86,000 clones, approximately 88% of them detected only once. The ten top clones hold around 5.9% of the sample. The source material was blood. These receptors originate from a person aged 18-70 years in good health.

V usage is TRBV11-2 and J usage is TRBJ2-7; TRBD2 aligns across 8 bases. V shed 5 bases, J shed 0 bases, and the junction held 3 bases outside the gene matches. Germline V gene data show CDR1 as SGHAT and CDR2 as FQNNGV. The CDR3 totals 14 residues. CDR3 amino acids: CASSKAGGSYEQYF. CDR3 DNA: TGTGCCAGCAGCAAGGCGGGGGGCTCCTACGAGCAGTACTTC.

V and J are TRBV5-1 and TRBJ1-1, with D maybe TRBD1 (6 bases). V lost 4 bases to trimming and J lost 7 bases, with 11 bases between them. CDR1 is SGHRS and CDR2 is YFSETQ in the germline V gene. The CDR3 spans 12 residues. CDR3 in DNA: TGCGCCAGCAGCCCGGGACACCGTGAAGCTTTCTTT. Encoded protein: CASSPGHREAFF.

The chain links TRBV7-8 to TRBJ1-2; 7 positions agree with TRBD1. The V and J ends lost 1 base and 2 bases, in that order; junction bases with no gene match: 4. Germline V gives CDR1 SGHVS, CDR2 FQNEAQ. The CDR3 sequence is 15 residues long. CDR3 DNA sequence: TGTGCCAGCAGCTTAGAGGGGGCGGGAAACTATGGCTACACCTTC. The encoded protein is CASSLEGAGNYGYTF.

In its sample, this clone was seen once. The chain is built from TRBV7-9 and TRBJ2-1, with a weak D call TRBD2 (6 bases). This CDR3 is 13 amino acids long. In germline, CDR1 is SEHNR, CDR2 FQNEAQ (reference sequence). V was pared by 2 bases and J by 10 bases, with 12 bases between. The CDR3, as DNA: TGTGCCAGCAGCTTATCGGGGGTCCACGAGCAGTTCTTC. Translation: CASSLSGVHEQFF.

The rearrangement uses TRBV6-1 and TRBJ1-5; D is undetermined. Germline CDR1 and CDR2: MNHNS and SASEGT. This CDR3 spans 15 amino acids. The V end was cut by 1 base, the J end by 7 bases, with 14 bases between. The CDR3 DNA follows: TGTGCCAGCAGTGAAGTTCGGGTTCCGGGCCAGCCCCAGCATTTT. Protein sequence: CASSEVRVPGQPQHF.

This clone was counted a single time. The CDR3 nucleotides read TGTGCCAGCAGCCGGAGGGGCATTGGGAGGACTGAAGCTTTCTTT. Amino acids: CASSRRGIGRTEAFF. The V and J genes are TRBV11-2 and TRBJ1-1, with D possibly being TRBD1 (5 bases). Between the trimmed V and J ends, which lost 5 bases and 5 bases, there was a span of 18 bases. CDR1 is SGHAT and CDR2 is FQNNGV in the germline V gene. This CDR3 has 15 amino acids.

The rearrangement uses TRBV11-2 and TRBJ2-3; 13 positions match TRBD2. CDR3 length: 17 residues. Germline V lookup: CDR1 SGHAT, CDR2 FQNNGV. The V segment lost 3 bases and the J segment 10 bases; nucleotides outside the gene matches: 13. Here the CDR3 DNA reads TGTGCCAGCAGCTTTCCATGGACTAGCGGGAGACTCGAGGCGCAGTATTTT. Encoded protein: CASSFPWTSGRLEAQYF.

This sequence joins TRBV4-1 and TRBJ2-6; 7 bases align to TRBD1. Per germline, CDR1 MGHRA and CDR2 YSYEKL. CDR3 length: 17 residues. Trimming at V came to 0 bases and at J to 0 bases, leaving 2 bases not matched to a gene. The CDR3 DNA reads as TGCGCCAGCAGCCAAGAGGACAGGAGCTCTGGGGCCAACGTCCTGACTTTC. Residues: CASSQEDRSSGANVLTF.

The V gene is TRBV9, the J gene TRBJ1-1; the match to TRBD1 covers 8 bases. The germline V gene encodes CDR1 SGDLS and CDR2 YYNGEE. The CDR3 sequence is 15 residues long. With 0 bases clipped from V and 5 bases from J, the junction kept 6 bases outside the gene matches. CDR3 sequence: CASSVASGGRTEAFF. For the CDR3, the DNA is TGTGCCAGCAGCGTAGCCTCAGGGGGCAGGACTGAAGCTTTCTTT.

There are a few counts of this clone. This chain joins TRBV4-2 and TRBJ1-6, with 9 bases that match TRBD1. The trim removed 4 bases at V and 8 bases at J, leaving 6 bases unmatched. Germline loops: CDR1 LGHNA, CDR2 YNFKEQ. The CDR3 has 15 amino acids. In nucleotides, the CDR3 is TGTGCCAGCAGCCCACCGGGACAGGGAGATTCACCCCTCCACTTT. Its protein is CASSPPGQGDSPLHF.

This clone was seen a single time. The chain carries TRBV15 and TRBJ1-1; a weak D match, TRBD1 (5 bases). CDR3 length: 16 residues. Germline V gives CDR1 LNHNV, CDR2 YYDKDF (reference sequence). V shed 1 base and J shed 3 bases, with 15 bases lying between them. In nucleotides, the CDR3 is TGTGCCACCAGCAGAGGTGCAGGGAAAGGGTACACTGAAGCTTTCTTT. Residues: CATSRGAGKGYTEAFF.

The chain recombines TRBV18 with TRBJ1-3; 8 bases are a match to TRBD1. With V trimmed by 2 bases and J by 4 bases, 16 bases remained unmatched. The CDR3 contains 19 residues. Germline V gives CDR1 KGHSH, CDR2 LQKENI. The CDR3 sequence: CASSPMIHPGGGRGNTIYF. Here the CDR3 DNA reads TGTGCCAGCTCACCAATGATCCATCCAGGGGGCGGGCGCGGAAACACCATATATTTT.

The CDR3 reads CASSYAGGLYNEQFF. CDR3 DNA: TGTGCCAGCAGTTATGCGGGAGGGCTGTACAATGAGCAGTTCTTC. The chain couples TRBV6-6 to TRBJ2-1; 9 nucleotides agree with TRBD2. Germline V gives CDR1 MNHNY, CDR2 SVGAGI (reference sequence). The trim removed 3 bases at V and 4 bases at J, leaving 4 bases unmatched. The CDR3 sequence is 15 residues long.

This rearrangement joins TRBV5-1 to TRBJ1-2; 10 nucleotides match TRBD1. The V gene end was trimmed by 6 bases and the J gene end by 5 bases; junction bases not matched to a gene: 7. The CDR3 loop spans 14 amino acids. Germline values: CDR1 SGHRS, CDR2 YFSETQ. CDR3 sequence reads: CASTPGTGAYGYTF. The DNA of the CDR3 is TGCGCCAGCACCCCCGGGACAGGGGCATATGGCTACACCTTC.

The chain is built from TRBV11-3 and TRBJ2-3, with D perhaps TRBD2 (6 bases). Between the trimmed V and J ends, which lost 5 bases and 3 bases, there was a span of 15 bases. CDR3 size: 15 residues. Germline assignment: CDR1 SGHNT and CDR2 YENEEA. The CDR3 here is CASSPSYGGTDTQYF. Written as DNA, the CDR3 is TGTGCCAGCAGCCCCTCCTATGGAGGGACAGATACGCAGTATTTT.

On this clone itself: One end of the junction varies from germline; a read error may be responsible. CDR3 residues: CASSFGPDEGNF. The CDR3 bases are TGTGCCAGCAGCTTCGGACCAGACGAAGGGAACTTC. The J gene is TRBJ2-5, the V gene TRBV7-9; D is undetermined. Germline CDR1 reads SEHNR; CDR2 reads FQNEAQ (reference sequence). The CDR3 is 12 residues long.

This chain uses TRBV7-9 with TRBJ1-5; 7 bases align to TRBD1. The CDR3 covers 16 residues. The J segment lost 5 bases and the V segment lost 1 base, leaving 8 bases of the junction unmatched. The V gene's germline CDR1 is SEHNR and CDR2 FQNEAQ (reference sequence). This chain's CDR3 is CASSLVGGSYDQPQHF. Written as DNA, the CDR3 is TGTGCCAGCAGCTTAGTAGGGGGCAGTTACGATCAGCCCCAGCATTTT.

The chain joins TRBV5-6 to TRBJ2-1; no clear D gene. The CDR3 covers 15 residues. Trimming cost V 1 base and J 6 bases, with 14 bases left between them. The V gene's germline CDR1 is SGHDT and CDR2 YYEEEE. In DNA form, the CDR3 reads TGTGCCAGCAGCTTGTCTGGGTTATCGAGCAATGAGCAGTTCTTC. Translated: CASSLSGLSSNEQFF.

The V call is TRBV7-8, the J call TRBJ2-7; D remains unclear. CDR3 length: 12 amino acids. The V and J ends lost 1 base and 6 bases respectively, with 7 bases between them. Germline V gene sequence: CDR1 SGHVS, CDR2 FQNEAQ. CDR3 DNA: TGTGCCAGCAGCTTAGGGAATAGCGAGCAGTACTTC. It yields the protein CASSLGNSEQYF.

This chain joins TRBV5-5 and TRBJ2-1; 10 nucleotides align to TRBD2. CDR1 is SGHKS, CDR2 YYEKEE, per germline (reference sequence). CDR3 length equals 18 residues. With V trimmed by 1 base and J by 1 base, 8 bases remained unmatched. The DNA for the CDR3 is TGTGCCAGCAGCTTGCGCCAGAGCGGGGGGGCGTCCTACAATGAGCAGTTCTTC. Translation gives CASSLRQSGGASYNEQFF.

The CDR3 nucleotides read TGTGCCAGCTCACCCGCCCGTTTAGACAGAGTGTACTTC. Translation: CASSPARLDRVYF. This chain links TRBV18 with TRBJ2-5; D may be TRBD1 (5 bases). Per the germline V gene, CDR1 is KGHSH and CDR2 is LQKENI. V was cut by 3 bases and J by 13 bases, with 18 bases left in between. The CDR3 extends over 13 amino acids.

The chain employs TRBV18 and TRBJ1-1; D is possibly TRBD1 (6 bases). The CDR3 totals 15 residues. The germline V gene has CDR1 KGHSH and CDR2 LQKENI. Trimming pared 6 bases from V and 3 bases from J, leaving 17 bases between. CDR3 bases: TGTGCCAGCTCCCCCCGACAGGTTAGGGACACTGAAGCTTTCTTT. Protein sequence: CASSPRQVRDTEAFF.

This sequence joins TRBV19 and TRBJ1-2; D is undetermined. The V and J ends lost 8 bases and 0 bases respectively, with 13 bases between them. The CDR3 runs 14 residues. CDR1 LNHDA and CDR2 SQIVND come from the germline V gene (reference sequence). This CDR3 reads CASQGSFSNYGYTF. CDR3 DNA: TGTGCCAGTCAAGGGAGTTTTTCTAACTATGGCTACACCTTC.

This clone appeared a single time. This chain joins TRBV5-1 and TRBJ2-1; D is unresolved. Germline CDR1 is SGHRS and CDR2 is YFSETQ. Trimming stripped 4 bases from V and 10 bases from J, with 12 bases between. This CDR3 comprises 12 residues. CDR3 coding DNA: TGCGCCAGCAGCCCCCCCGCACAAGAGCAGTTCTTC. Translating gives CASSPPAQEQFF.